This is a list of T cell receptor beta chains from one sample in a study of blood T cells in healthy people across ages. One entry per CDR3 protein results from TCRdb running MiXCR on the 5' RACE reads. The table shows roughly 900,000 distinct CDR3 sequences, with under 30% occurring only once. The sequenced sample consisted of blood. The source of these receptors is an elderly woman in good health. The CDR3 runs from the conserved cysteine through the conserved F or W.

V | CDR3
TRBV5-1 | CASSPGTHRAKNIQYF
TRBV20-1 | CSALGDPGQPQHF
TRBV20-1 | CSVIRQGNNQPQHF
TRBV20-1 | CSASGTPGLNTEAFF
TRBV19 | CASRKGDTAYNEQFF
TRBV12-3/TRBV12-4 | CASSLALNYEQYF
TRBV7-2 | CASSLALASEQYF
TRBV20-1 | CSARSWGASKETQYF
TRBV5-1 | CASSLAQGVLNYGYTF
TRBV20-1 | CSARDPNRRRGYQETQYF
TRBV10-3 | CAIRGTTDRTDTQYF
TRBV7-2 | CASSLRDRGFGAEAFF
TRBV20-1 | CSAKQGGDNYGYTF
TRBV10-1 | CASSESRYGEQFF
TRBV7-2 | CASSYGTATQEAHYF
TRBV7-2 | CASSPGVKRGNEQFF
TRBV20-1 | CSVRDVRGPRQETQYF
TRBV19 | CASSILSGSGANVRTF
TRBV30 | CAWSEGHHNQPQHF
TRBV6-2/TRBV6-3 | CASKITRDVANVLTF
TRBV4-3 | CASSRGLMGRGGLDEQFF
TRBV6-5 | CASNSRGETQYF
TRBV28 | CASSFSGGRGSPLHF
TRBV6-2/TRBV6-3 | CVTAGQNTGELFF
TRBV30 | CAWSLILAGGPDNEQYF
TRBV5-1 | CASSGETSGGLSYNEQFF
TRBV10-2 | CASSETGGAPYEQYF
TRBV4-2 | CASSQGLTNQETQYF
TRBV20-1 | CSARDGNTIYF
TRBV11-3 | CASSGAGPALVEKLFF
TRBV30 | CAWSRGGGSSYEQYF
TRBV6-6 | CASTSSLGREQFF
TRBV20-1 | CSAGVRVGASNYGYTF
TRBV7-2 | CASTPRRGYEQFF
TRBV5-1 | CASSLDSRNEKLFF
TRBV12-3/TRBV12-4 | CASSLEVGGYGYTF
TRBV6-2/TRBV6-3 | CASSYSNKNTEAFF
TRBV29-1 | CSVKGTPRAPDEKLFF
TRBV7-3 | CASSSSRLQETQYF
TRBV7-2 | CASSWGIGGGSTDTQYF
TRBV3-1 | CASSHFSGGYTF
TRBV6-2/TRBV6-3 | CASSPGSSEQFF
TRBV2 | CAGSDRENNEQFF
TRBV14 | CASSLRQGGEQYF
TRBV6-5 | CASSYNQGNSPLHF
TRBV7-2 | CASSPGGPRYNEQFF
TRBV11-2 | CASSLEIGGFGANVLTF
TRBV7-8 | CASSLHVLMVEQYF
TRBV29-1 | CSVETSGGYNEQFF
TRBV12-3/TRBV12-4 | CASSLGGGVVRADTQYF
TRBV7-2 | CASSLDRTNYGYTF
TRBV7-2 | CASSSNPTGKEQYF
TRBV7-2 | CASSLGFTDTQYF
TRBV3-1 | CASSPGWVSYNEQFF
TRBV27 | CASSLSGQFISPLHF
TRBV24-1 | CATSDGRLAGGRSEQFF
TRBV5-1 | CASSFNPGFGKETQYF
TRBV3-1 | CASDGGPHTGELFF
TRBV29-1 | CSVEVASGAPDTRYF
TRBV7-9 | CASRYRQGANYGYTF